This TCR beta chain was identified during a study of T-cell reconstitution after alpha-beta-depleted transplantation in children. The TCRbeta library incorporated unique molecular identifiers. TCRdb reanalysed the PCR reads using MiXCR and keeps one entry per CDR3 protein. The repertoire holds over 550,000 distinct CDR3 sequences, with under 12% as singletons. Germline CDR1 and CDR2: GTSNPN and SVGIG (reference sequence). V shed 0 bases and J 8 bases; nucleotides not matched to a gene: 9. The CDR3 totals 15 residues. The chain employs TRBV30 and TRBJ1-4, with 7 bases lining up with TRBD1. The sample was PBMCs from the stem cell graft donor, taken from the stem cell graft. This receptor was identified in a human donor who donated a stem cell graft to a child with acute myeloid leukemia. DNA for the CDR3: TGTGCCTGGAGTGTACGTACAGGGGTAGGGGAAAAACTGTTTTTT. It is translated as CAWSVRTGVGEKLFF.